Presented here are 7 T cell receptor beta chains from one specimen sequenced in a study of T-cell reconstitution after alpha-beta-depleted transplantation in children. The authors prepared the TCRbeta library with unique molecular identifiers. Each CDR3 protein gets one entry after TCRdb re-called the PCR reads with MiXCR. This table holds 350,000 to 450,000 distinct CDR3 sequences, about a fifth found once. The sample in question was PBMCs from the stem cell graft donor, obtained from the stem cell graft. These TCRs come from a human donor who donated a stem cell graft to a child with acute myeloid leukemia.

This clonotype has ten or more counts. The DNA of the CDR3 is TGCAGTGCTGCTCTTGGGCGGGTGAACTACAATGAGCAGTTCTTC. It translates to CSAALGRVNYNEQFF. This sequence joins TRBV20-1 and TRBJ2-1, with D possibly being TRBD2 (5 bases). The length of the CDR3 is 15 residues. CDR1 and CDR2 (germline): DFQATT, SNEGSKA (reference sequence). The ends were cut back, 5 bases at V and 3 bases at J, with 17 bases in the middle.

This clonotype came up a few times. V gene TRBV11-2 combines with J gene TRBJ2-1; 8 nucleotides line up with TRBD2. Per germline, CDR1 SGHAT and CDR2 FQNNGV. The CDR3 sequence is 18 residues long. V lost 0 bases, J lost 4 bases, and 11 bases stayed unmatched. The CDR3 sequence is CASSLEGVDGRVYNEQFF. CDR3 sequence (DNA): TGTGCCAGCAGCTTAGAGGGGGTTGACGGGAGGGTTTACAATGAGCAGTTCTTC.

This clonotype was counted a few times. V usage is TRBV12-3 or TRBV12-4 and J usage is TRBJ2-7; D not certain. The CDR3 length is 10 residues. Deletions cut 8 bases from V and 0 bases from J, with 2 bases between. CDR3 coding DNA: TGTGCCAGCTTCTCCTACGAGCAGTACTTC. This sequence encodes CASFSYEQYF.

This clonotype appeared many times. The gene calls are TRBV29-1 and TRBJ2-7; no clear D. V dropped 3 bases and J dropped 0 bases, with 9 bases sitting between them. The CDR3 has 13 amino acids. Germline-derived CDR1 and CDR2 are SQVTM and ANQGSEA. CDR3 bases: TGCAGCGTTGATGGGTCGAGCTCCTACGAGCAGTACTTC. This sequence encodes CSVDGSSSYEQYF.

This chain connects TRBV7-9 to TRBJ2-5; 8 nucleotides agree with TRBD1. Looked up from germline, CDR1 is SEHNR and CDR2 is FQNEAQ (reference sequence). The CDR3 has 13 amino acids. With V trimmed by 4 bases and J by 4 bases, 2 bases remained unmatched. The CDR3 coding sequence is TGTGCCAGCAGCTCGACAGGGGCAGAGACCCAGTACTTC. It yields the protein CASSSTGAETQYF.

This clonotype appeared a single time. The chain carries TRBV28 and TRBJ2-2; 7 bases are shared with TRBD1. The CDR3 is 17 amino acids. The germline V gene encodes CDR1 MDHEN and CDR2 SYDVKM. Trimming took 3 bases from V and 1 from J; bases not matched to a gene: 8. CDR3 nucleotide sequence: TGTGCCAGCAGTTTCTTAGAGACAGGGAGGAACACCGGGGAGCTGTTTTTT. It translates to CASSFLETGRNTGELFF.

Many counts were recorded for this clonotype. CDR3 nucleotides: TGTGCCAGCAGGAGGACAGGCTTCCTTCAAGAGACCCAGTACTTC. Its protein is CASRRTGFLQETQYF. The chain recombines TRBV6-1 with TRBJ2-5; the match to TRBD1 covers 7 bases. The CDR3 extends over 15 amino acids. Trimming took 6 bases from V and 2 from J; bases not matched to a gene: 9. The germline gives CDR1 MNHNS, CDR2 SASEGT.